This TCR beta chain came from a study of shared clonotypes between healthy human individuals. In the case of this clone: The junction does not match germline at one end; this may be a read error.

The authors ran the assay at deep level. Several immunoSEQ 96-well plates shared each subset's DNA, each plate a replicate. On ten immunoSEQ deep assay plates, unsorted PBMC DNA was sequenced. Sequencing was performed with immunoSEQ multiplex PCR; in TCRdb, only in-frame clones are kept and a portion is missing. Of 470,000 or so clones in the sample, 60% to 80% are singletons; the top ten hold more than 10%. Looked up from germline, CDR1 is SSHAT and CDR2 is FNYEAQ (reference sequence). The CDR3 has 15 amino acids. It was 90 million to 95 million PBMCs that unsorted samples used for genomic DNA. Sequenced material: PBMCs. The receptor was isolated from a woman in her forties in good health. Some clones in this sample may be carry-over from other donors' samples. The V call is TRBV7-7, the J call TRBJ2-5; TRBD1 matches at 9 bases. The CDR3 protein is CASSLGGTGKETQYF. The CDR3, as DNA: TGTGCTAGCAGCTTGGGAGGGACAGGGAAGGAGACCCAGTACTTC.